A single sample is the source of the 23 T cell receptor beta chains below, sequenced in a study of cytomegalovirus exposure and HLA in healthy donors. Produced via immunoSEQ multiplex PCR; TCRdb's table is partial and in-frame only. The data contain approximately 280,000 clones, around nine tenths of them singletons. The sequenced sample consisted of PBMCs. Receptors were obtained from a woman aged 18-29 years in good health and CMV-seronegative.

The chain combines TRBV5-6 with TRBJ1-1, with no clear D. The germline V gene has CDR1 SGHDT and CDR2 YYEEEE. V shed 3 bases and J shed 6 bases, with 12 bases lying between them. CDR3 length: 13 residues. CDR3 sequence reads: CASSSPAGSEAFF. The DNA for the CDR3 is TGTGCCAGCAGCTCACCGGCAGGTTCTGAAGCTTTCTTT.

The CDR3 DNA reads as TGCGCCAGCAGCCGATACAGAGACACTGAAGCTTTCTTT. As protein: CASSRYRDTEAFF. The genes are TRBV4-3 and TRBJ1-1, with D hard to call. The ends were cut back, 4 bases at V and 3 bases at J, with 9 bases in the middle. The CDR3 is 13 amino acids. Germline V gene sequence: CDR1 LGHNA, CDR2 YSLEER.

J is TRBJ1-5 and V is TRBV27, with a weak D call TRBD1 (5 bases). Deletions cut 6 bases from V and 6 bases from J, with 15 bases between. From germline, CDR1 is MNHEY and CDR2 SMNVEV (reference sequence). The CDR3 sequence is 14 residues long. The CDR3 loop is CASRGGGGGQPQHF. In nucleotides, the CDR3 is TGTGCCAGCAGGGGCGGTGGGGGGGGTCAGCCCCAGCATTTT.

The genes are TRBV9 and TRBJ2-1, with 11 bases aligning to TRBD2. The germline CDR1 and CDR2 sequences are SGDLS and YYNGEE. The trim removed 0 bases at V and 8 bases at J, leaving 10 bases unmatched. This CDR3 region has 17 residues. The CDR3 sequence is CASSVVGLAEGRDEQFF. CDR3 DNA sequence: TGTGCCAGCAGCGTAGTGGGACTAGCGGAGGGTCGGGATGAGCAGTTCTTC.

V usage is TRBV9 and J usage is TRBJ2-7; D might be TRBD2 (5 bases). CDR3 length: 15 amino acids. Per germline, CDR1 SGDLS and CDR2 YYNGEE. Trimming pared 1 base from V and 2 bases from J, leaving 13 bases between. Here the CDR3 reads CASSVLPDGTYEQYF. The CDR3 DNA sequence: TGTGCCAGCAGCGTATTGCCAGACGGGACCTACGAGCAGTACTTC.

The CDR3, as DNA: TGCGCCAGCAGCTGGGGGGACAGGTCTGACACTGAAGCTTTCTTT. It encodes CASSWGDRSDTEAFF. This chain uses TRBV5-1 with TRBJ1-1, with 8 nucleotides matching TRBD1. Per germline, CDR1 SGHRS and CDR2 YFSETQ. V was clipped by 3 bases and J by 3 bases; unmatched bases: 7. This CDR3 comprises 15 residues.

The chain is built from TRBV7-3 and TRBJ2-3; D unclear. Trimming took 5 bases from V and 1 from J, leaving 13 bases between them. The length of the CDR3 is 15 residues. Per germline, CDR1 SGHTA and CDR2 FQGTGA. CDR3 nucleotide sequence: TGTGCCAGCAGCCCCGTCCCTACCCGCACAGATACGCAGTATTTT. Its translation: CASSPVPTRTDTQYF.

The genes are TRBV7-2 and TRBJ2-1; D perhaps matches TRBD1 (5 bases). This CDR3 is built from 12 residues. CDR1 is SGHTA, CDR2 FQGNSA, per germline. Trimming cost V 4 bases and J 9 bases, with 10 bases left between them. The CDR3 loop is CASSYIGAEQFF. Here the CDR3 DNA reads TGTGCCAGCAGCTATATAGGGGCTGAGCAGTTCTTC.

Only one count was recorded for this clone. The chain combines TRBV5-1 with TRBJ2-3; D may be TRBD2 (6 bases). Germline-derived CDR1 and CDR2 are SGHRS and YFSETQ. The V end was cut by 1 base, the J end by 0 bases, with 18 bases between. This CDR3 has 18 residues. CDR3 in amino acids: CASSLTSGVGSSTDTQYF. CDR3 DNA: TGCGCCAGCAGCTTGACATCGGGGGTCGGCTCTAGCACAGATACGCAGTATTTT.

The CDR3 loop reads CASSLGTGLETQYF. CDR3 nucleotide sequence: TGCGCCAGCAGCTTGGGGACAGGATTGGAGACCCAGTACTTC. The chain uses TRBV5-1 and TRBJ2-5; 7 positions agree with TRBD1. The CDR3 is made up of 14 amino acids. Losses at the gene ends were 0 bases for V and 5 bases for J; bases not matched to a gene: 4. Per the germline V gene, CDR1 is SGHRS and CDR2 is YFSETQ.

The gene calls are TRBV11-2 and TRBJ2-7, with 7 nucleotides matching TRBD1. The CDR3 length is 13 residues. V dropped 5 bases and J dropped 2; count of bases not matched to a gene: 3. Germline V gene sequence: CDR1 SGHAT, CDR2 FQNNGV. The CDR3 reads CASSIGTAYEQYF. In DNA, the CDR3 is TGTGCCAGCAGCATAGGGACAGCCTACGAGCAGTACTTC.

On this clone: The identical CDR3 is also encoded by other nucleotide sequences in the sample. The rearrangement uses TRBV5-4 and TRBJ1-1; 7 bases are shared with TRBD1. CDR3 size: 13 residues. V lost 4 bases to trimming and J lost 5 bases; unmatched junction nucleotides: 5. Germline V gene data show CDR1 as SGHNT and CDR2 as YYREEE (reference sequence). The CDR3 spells CASSDRVSTEAFF. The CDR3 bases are TGTGCCAGCAGCGACAGGGTATCAACTGAAGCTTTCTTT.

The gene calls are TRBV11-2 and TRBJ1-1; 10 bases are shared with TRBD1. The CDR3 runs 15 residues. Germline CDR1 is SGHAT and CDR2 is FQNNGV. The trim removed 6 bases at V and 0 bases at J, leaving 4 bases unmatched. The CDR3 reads CASRGTGVMNTEAFF. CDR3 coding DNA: TGTGCCAGCAGAGGGACAGGGGTAATGAACACTGAAGCTTTCTTT.

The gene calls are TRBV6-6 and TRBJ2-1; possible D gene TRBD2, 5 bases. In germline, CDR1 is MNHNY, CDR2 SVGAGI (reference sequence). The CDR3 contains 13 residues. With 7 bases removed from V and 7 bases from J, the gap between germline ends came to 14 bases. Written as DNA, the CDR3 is TGTGCCAGCACCAGGACTGTTCGAAATGAGCAGTTCTTC. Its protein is CASTRTVRNEQFF.

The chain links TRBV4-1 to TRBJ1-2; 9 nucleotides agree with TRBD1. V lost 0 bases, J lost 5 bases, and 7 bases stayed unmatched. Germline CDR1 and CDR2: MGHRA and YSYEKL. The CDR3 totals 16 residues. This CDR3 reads CASSQEAGTGMYGYTF. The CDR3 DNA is TGCGCCAGCAGCCAAGAAGCCGGGACAGGGATGTATGGCTACACCTTC.

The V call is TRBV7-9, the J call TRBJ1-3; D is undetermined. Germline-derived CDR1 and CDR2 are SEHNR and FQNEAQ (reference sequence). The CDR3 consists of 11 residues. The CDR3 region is CGGGSGNTIYF. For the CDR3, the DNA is TGTGGCGGAGGCTCTGGAAACACCATATATTTT.

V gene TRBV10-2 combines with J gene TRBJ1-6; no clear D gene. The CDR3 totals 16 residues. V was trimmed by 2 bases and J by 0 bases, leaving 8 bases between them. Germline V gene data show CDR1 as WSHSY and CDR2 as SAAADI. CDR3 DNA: TGCGCCAGCAGTGAGGTGTTGAGCTCCTATAATTCACCCCTCCACTTT. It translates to CASSEVLSSYNSPLHF.

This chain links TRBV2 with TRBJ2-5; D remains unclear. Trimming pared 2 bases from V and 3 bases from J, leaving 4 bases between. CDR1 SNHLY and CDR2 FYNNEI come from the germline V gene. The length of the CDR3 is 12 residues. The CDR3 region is CASSESEETQYF. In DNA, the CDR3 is TGTGCCAGCAGTGAATCGGAAGAGACCCAGTACTTC. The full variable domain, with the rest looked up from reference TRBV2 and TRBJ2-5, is EPEVTQTPSHQVTQMGQEVILRCVPISNHLYFYWYRQILGQKVEFLVSFYNNEISEKSEIFDDQFSVERPDGSNFTLKIRSTKLEDSAMYFCASSESEETQYFGPGTRLLVL.

The CDR3 bases are TGTGCCATCGGCCGGGACTTACAAGAGACCCAGTACTTC. Residues: CAIGRDLQETQYF. V is TRBV10-3 and J is TRBJ2-5; a possible D gene is TRBD2 (6 bases). Germline-derived CDR1 and CDR2 are ENHRY and SYGVKD. Trimming removed 8 bases from V and 2 bases from J, with 12 bases in between. This CDR3 has 13 residues.

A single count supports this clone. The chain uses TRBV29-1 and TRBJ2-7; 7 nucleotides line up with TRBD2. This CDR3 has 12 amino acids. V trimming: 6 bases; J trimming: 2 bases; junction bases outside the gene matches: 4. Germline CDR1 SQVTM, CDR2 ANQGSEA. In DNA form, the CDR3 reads TGCAGCGTCACTAGCGAGGCCTACGAGCAGTACTTC. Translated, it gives CSVTSEAYEQYF.

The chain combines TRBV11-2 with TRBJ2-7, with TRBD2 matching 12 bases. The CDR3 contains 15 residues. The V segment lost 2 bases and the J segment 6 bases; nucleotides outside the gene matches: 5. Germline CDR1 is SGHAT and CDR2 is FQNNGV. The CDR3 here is CASSLPGLAGIEQYF. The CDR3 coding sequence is TGTGCCAGCAGCTTACCGGGACTAGCGGGTATCGAGCAGTACTTC.

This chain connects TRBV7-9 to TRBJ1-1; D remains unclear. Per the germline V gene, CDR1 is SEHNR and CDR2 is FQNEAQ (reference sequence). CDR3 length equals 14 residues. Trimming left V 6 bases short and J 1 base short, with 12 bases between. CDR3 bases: TGTGCCAGCAGTTCAACCCCGGGGAACACTGAAGCTTTCTTT. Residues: CASSSTPGNTEAFF.

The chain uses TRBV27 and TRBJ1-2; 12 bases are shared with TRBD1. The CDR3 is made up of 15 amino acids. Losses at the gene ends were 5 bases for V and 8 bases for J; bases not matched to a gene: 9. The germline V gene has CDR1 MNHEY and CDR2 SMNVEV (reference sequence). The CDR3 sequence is CASSPGDRGREGYTF. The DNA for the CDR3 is TGTGCCAGCAGTCCGGGGGACAGGGGGCGCGAAGGCTACACCTTC.